One sample yielded the 18 T cell receptor beta chains listed below, sequenced in a study of T-cell reconstitution after alpha-beta-depleted transplantation in children. Preparation of the TCRbeta library involved a method that used unique molecular identifiers. TCRdb ran MiXCR on the PCR reads and lists one entry per CDR3 protein. The data hold 190,000 or so distinct CDR3 sequences, with more than 14% observed a single time. The specimen was PBMCs from the stem cell graft donor, collected from the stem cell graft. The receptors stem from a human donor who donated a stem cell graft to a child with acute lymphoblastic leukemia.

The CDR3 loop reads CASSLEGLYYNEQFF. The CDR3 DNA reads TGTGCCAGCAGCTTAGAGGGACTCTACTACAATGAGCAGTTCTTC. The chain links TRBV7-2 to TRBJ2-1, with D perhaps TRBD2 (6 bases). Germline CDR1 and CDR2: SGHTA and FQGNSA. Between the trimmed V and J ends, which lost 1 base and 3 bases, there was a span of 10 bases. The CDR3 covers 15 residues.

This clonotype was counted many times. CDR3 DNA: TGCGCCAGCAGCTTTCCAGGGGACATAGCGGGGGAGAACTACGAGCAGTACTTC. Residues: CASSFPGDIAGENYEQYF. V is TRBV5-1 and J is TRBJ2-7, with TRBD2 identical over 9 bases. This CDR3 is built from 18 residues. J gave up 3 bases and V 2 bases, and 15 bases lay outside the gene matches. CDR1 and CDR2 (germline): SGHRS, YFSETQ.

The table lists this clonotype with many counts. The V gene is TRBV20-1, the J gene TRBJ1-5; 7 nucleotides agree with TRBD1. J was trimmed by 4 bases and V by 6 bases; bases with no gene match: 6. The CDR3 runs to 13 residues. Germline V gene data show CDR1 as DFQATT and CDR2 as SNEGSKA (reference sequence). CDR3 coding DNA: TGCAGTGCCGCCGGGACAGTAAATCAGCCCCAGCATTTT. Residues: CSAAGTVNQPQHF.

This clonotype was counted many times. J is TRBJ2-2 and V is TRBV7-9, with TRBD2 matching 10 bases. J lost 2 bases, V lost 2 bases, and 14 bases had no gene match. The CDR3 runs to 20 residues. The germline V gene has CDR1 SEHNR and CDR2 FQNEAQ (reference sequence). CDR3 sequence (DNA): TGTGCCAGCAGCTTAATCGGGGCTAGCGGGAGACTAACTAACACCGGGGAGCTGTTTTTT. It is translated as CASSLIGASGRLTNTGELFF.

This clonotype has ten or more counts. Germline and junction disagree at one end, which may indicate a read error. The chain links TRBV29-1 to TRBJ1-2; a possible D gene is TRBD1 (6 bases). Per germline, CDR1 SQVTM and CDR2 ANQGSEA. This CDR3 has 12 residues. The DNA of the CDR3 is TGCAGCGCCCAAGGGGGTCTCCCCCCTATGTTTTTC. Its translation: CSAQGGLPPMFF.

This clonotype was seen more than once but under ten times. This chain connects TRBV27 to TRBJ2-7; the match to TRBD2 covers 9 bases. With 8 bases clipped from V and 0 bases from J, the junction kept 14 bases outside the gene matches. Germline CDR1 is MNHEY and CDR2 is SMNVEV (reference sequence). CDR3 length: 17 residues. The CDR3 coding sequence is TGTGCCAGCGACGGTATCGGGCTAGCGGGGAGCTCCTACGAGCAGTACTTC. The encoded protein is CASDGIGLAGSSYEQYF.

In this sample, this clonotype turned up many times. V gene TRBV6-5 combines with J gene TRBJ2-7, with TRBD1 identical over 7 bases. Germline-derived CDR1 and CDR2 are MNHEY and SVGAGI. This CDR3 has 15 amino acids. The J segment lost 3 bases and the V segment lost 3 bases, leaving 8 bases of the junction unmatched. The CDR3 DNA follows: TGTGCCAGCAGTTATCAGACAGGGCAAAGCTACGAGCAGTACTTC. It translates to CASSYQTGQSYEQYF.

This clonotype was counted many times. The chain couples TRBV24-1 to TRBJ2-6, with 9 bases that match TRBD1. Per the germline V gene, CDR1 is KGHDR and CDR2 is SFDVKD. V dropped 6 bases and J dropped 0; count of bases not matched to a gene: 5. The CDR3 contains 17 residues. The CDR3 nucleotides read TGTGCCACCAGTAGGGACAGGGCCCACTCTGGGGCCAACGTCCTGACTTTC. As protein: CATSRDRAHSGANVLTF.

A word on this clonotype: Given a much more abundant clone one base away, this may be a read error. J is TRBJ2-3 and V is TRBV6-1; D call uncertain. In germline, CDR1 is MNHNS, CDR2 SASEGT. This CDR3 comprises 13 residues. CDR3 sequence: CAGSKTRADTQYF. For the CDR3, the DNA is TGTGCCGGCAGTAAGACACGGGCAGATACGCAGTATTTT.

In this sample, this clonotype turned up many times. The chain has TRBV7-8 and TRBJ1-4; 9 bases map to TRBD1. V dropped 5 bases and J dropped 3; count of bases not matched to a gene: 4. Germline loops: CDR1 SGHVS, CDR2 FQNEAQ. The CDR3 totals 15 residues. The CDR3 is CASSPQGAANEKLFF. The CDR3 bases are TGTGCCAGCAGCCCACAGGGGGCGGCTAATGAAAAACTGTTTTTT.

This clonotype has a count of ten or more. This chain connects TRBV3-1 to TRBJ2-3; D possibly corresponds to TRBD2 (5 bases). This CDR3 spans 13 amino acids. Trimming took off 0 bases at V and 8 bases at J, with 9 bases between the two ends. CDR1 LGHDT and CDR2 YNNKEL come from the germline V gene (reference sequence). CDR3 amino acids: CASSQDSGSTQYF. The DNA of the CDR3 is TGTGCCAGCAGCCAAGATTCGGGGTCTACGCAGTATTTT.

This clonotype showed up just a few times. The chain combines TRBV3-1 with TRBJ2-1; the match to TRBD2 covers 13 bases. J lost 6 bases, V lost 10 bases, and 15 bases had no gene match. Germline values: CDR1 LGHDT, CDR2 YNNKEL (reference sequence). The CDR3 covers 17 residues. This CDR3 is CATCQTSGRAPGNEQFF. CDR3 in DNA: TGTGCCACCTGCCAAACTAGCGGGAGGGCCCCTGGCAATGAGCAGTTCTTC.

Many counts were recorded for this clonotype. This sequence joins TRBV5-1 and TRBJ2-1; the D is unclear. The CDR3 has 12 residues. Germline CDR1 is SGHRS and CDR2 is YFSETQ. Trimming took 5 bases from V and 7 from J, leaving 10 bases between them. In DNA, the CDR3 is TGCGCCAGCAGAACGTACGGGAATGAGCAGTTCTTC. Its translation: CASRTYGNEQFF.

There are many counts of this clonotype. V is TRBV29-1 and J is TRBJ2-1, with 12 positions matching TRBD2. The CDR3 length is 14 residues. The ends lost 4 bases at V and 10 bases at J; junction bases unmatched: 8. Looked up from germline, CDR1 is SQVTM and CDR2 is ANQGSEA. Written as DNA, the CDR3 is TGCAGCGTTGCTAGCGGGAGGGCCAGTGGGGAGCAGTTCTTC. Protein product: CSVASGRASGEQFF.

This clonotype appeared a few times. This chain uses TRBV20-1 with TRBJ2-5; 9 bases map to TRBD1. The ends lost 6 bases at V and 1 base at J; junction bases unmatched: 9. The CDR3 covers 15 residues. Germline V lookup: CDR1 DFQATT, CDR2 SNEGSKA (reference sequence). The CDR3 region has the DNA TGCAGTGCCGAACAACCGGGACAGGGCCAAGAGACCCAGTACTTC. Encoded protein: CSAEQPGQGQETQYF.

This clonotype was found many times. This chain connects TRBV6-1 to TRBJ2-3; no definite D call. This CDR3 has 15 amino acids. The germline V gene encodes CDR1 MNHNS and CDR2 SASEGT. The ends were cut back, 6 bases at V and 0 bases at J, with 13 bases in the middle. CDR3: CASRRHGRSTDTQYF. The CDR3 DNA reads as TGTGCCAGCAGACGGCATGGGCGGAGCACAGATACGCAGTATTTT.

This clonotype has at least ten counts. The chain links TRBV18 to TRBJ2-5; D ambiguous. Trimming left V 3 bases short and J 0 bases short, with 5 bases between. The V gene's germline CDR1 is KGHSH and CDR2 LQKENI. The CDR3 extends over 13 amino acids. The CDR3 spells CASSPSNQETQYF. The CDR3 coding sequence is TGTGCCAGCTCACCGTCTAACCAAGAGACCCAGTACTTC.

The table lists this clonotype with many counts. An end of the junction differs from the germline gene, which may be a read error. The CDR3 here is CASSGKTLWRLF. The CDR3 bases are TGTGCCAGCAGTGGCAAGACGTTGTGGAGGTTGTTC. This chain links TRBV6-1 with TRBJ2-7, with a weak D call TRBD2 (5 bases). Germline CDR1 MNHNS, CDR2 SASEGT. CDR3 length equals 12 residues.